Below, 6 T cell receptor beta chains from the same sample are listed, as sequenced in a study of CD8+ T cells in alopecia areata. Treatment noted: oral pan-JAK inhibitor, 5-10 mg twice daily. The authors extracted RNA and reverse transcribed it into cDNA as the sequencing template. Profiling relied on immunoSEQ multiplex PCR, and the TCRdb table lists in-frame clones only, not all of them. Of roughly 210,000 clones in the sample, about 40% are singletons; the top ten hold roughly 2.6%. This material consisted of CD4+ T cells sorted from blood, taken at approximately week 39, from a patient treated with tofacitinib. These receptors originate from a human donor with alopecia areata.

The chain combines TRBV29-1 with TRBJ1-2; 8 positions agree with TRBD1. The ends lost 7 bases at V and 6 bases at J; junction bases unmatched: 7. CDR3 length equals 12 residues. CDR1 and CDR2 from the germline V gene are SQVTM and ANQGSEA. The chain's CDR3 is CSGRQGSDGYTF. The DNA of the CDR3 is TGCAGCGGTCGACAGGGGTCCGATGGCTACACCTTC. The complete variable domain, with remaining parts taken from reference TRBV29-1 and TRBJ1-2, reads SAVISQKPSRDICQRGTSLTIQCQVDSQVTMMFWYRQQPGQSLTLIATANQGSEATYESGFVIDKFPISRPNLTFSTLTVSNMSPEDSSIYLCSGRQGSDGYTFGSGTRLTVV.

This clone was counted between two and nine times. The chain employs TRBV29-1 and TRBJ2-3; 9 bases are shared with TRBD2. CDR1 and CDR2 from the germline V gene are SQVTM and ANQGSEA. This CDR3 is 13 amino acids long. V shed 5 bases and J 5 bases; nucleotides not matched to a gene: 5. The CDR3 reads CSVSRGRGDTQYF. The DNA for the CDR3 is TGCAGCGTTAGCCGCGGGAGGGGAGATACGCAGTATTTT.

The CDR3 coding sequence is TGTGCCAGCAGTGCCAACCAGGGGAGCTACGAGCAGTACTTC. Protein product: CASSANQGSYEQYF. The chain has TRBV2 and TRBJ2-7; D perhaps matches TRBD1 (6 bases). Trimming left V 4 bases short and J 3 bases short, with 13 bases between. Germline V gene lookup returns CDR1 SNHLY and CDR2 FYNNEI. The CDR3 loop spans 14 amino acids.

V is TRBV29-1 and J is TRBJ1-5, with TRBD1 matching over 8 bases. Germline-derived CDR1 and CDR2 are SQVTM and ANQGSEA. V was pared by 7 bases and J by 4 bases, with 6 bases of the junction left unmatched. The CDR3 length is 13 residues. The CDR3 loop reads CSAQGAPNQPQHF. DNA for the CDR3: TGCAGCGCCCAGGGGGCGCCGAATCAGCCCCAGCATTTT.

J is TRBJ1-3 and V is TRBV9; a possible D gene is TRBD1 (6 bases). Trimming pared 3 bases from V and 6 bases from J, leaving 13 bases between. The germline V gene encodes CDR1 SGDLS and CDR2 YYNGEE. The length of the CDR3 is 14 residues. CDR3 residues: CASSAGTRLNTIYF. DNA for the CDR3: TGTGCCAGCAGCGCGGGGACACGCCTAAACACCATATATTTT.

This sequence joins TRBV7-9 and TRBJ1-1; 8 bases are a match to TRBD1. J was trimmed by 4 bases and V by 2 bases; bases with no gene match: 6. The CDR3 extends over 15 amino acids. The germline V gene encodes CDR1 SEHNR and CDR2 FQNEAQ (reference sequence). CDR3 DNA: TGTGCCAGCAGCTTAAAGACAGGGGAGAGCACTGAAGCTTTCTTT. It codes for CASSLKTGESTEAFF. The variable domain in full, completed from reference TRBV7-9 and TRBJ1-1, reads DTGVSQNPRHKITKRGQNVTFRCDPISEHNRLYWYRQTLGQGPEFLTYFQNEAQLEKSRLLSDRFSAERPKGSFSTLEIQRTEQGDSAMYLCASSLKTGESTEAFFGQGTRLTVV.